One T cell receptor (beta chain) is described in this entry. Described time point: pre-sensitization, week 0. This sample's treatment: therapeutic diphenylcyclopropenone sensitization with weekly scalp DPC. Samples of blood were obtained prior to the application of each patch test. Each donor was an alopecia patient between 18 and 70 years of age who qualified for DPC. This sample is drawn from a study of human T cells and chemical hapten exposure. MiXCR was run by TCRdb on the RACE reads, yielding one entry per CDR3 protein. The table shows roughly 80,000 distinct CDR3 sequences, with 12% to 15% occurring only once. V gave up 4 bases and J gave up 5 bases, with 15 bases separating them. This CDR3 region has 14 residues. The germline CDR1 and CDR2 sequences are SGHKS and YYEKEE (reference sequence).

The sample in question was whole blood, obtained in connection with sensitization to the hapten diphenylcyclopropenone (DPC). V gene TRBV5-5 combines with J gene TRBJ1-2; D is ambiguous. This TCR derives from a woman aged 45-60 years with alopecia areata. Some clones in this sample may be carry-over from other donors' samples. In DNA form, the CDR3 reads TGTGCCAGCAGCCCGGACGGGGTGGGGTATGGCTACACCTTC. Translation: CASSPDGVGYGYTF.